This TCR beta chain was identified during a study of technical replicates of blood from a handful of donors. The data were produced by immunoSEQ multiplex PCR, yet TCRdb's version contains in-frame clones alone and is incomplete. The sample has tens of thousands of clones; approximately 92% are singletons. Losses at the gene ends were 0 bases for V and 5 bases for J; bases not matched to a gene: 7. The CDR3 consists of 15 residues. Germline assignment: CDR1 SGDLS and CDR2 YYNGEE. Sequencing input: T cells isolated from PBMCs. The chain recombines TRBV9 with TRBJ2-7, with TRBD2 matching over 8 bases. The clonotype comes from a human donor in good health. Some clones in this sample may be carry-over from other donors' samples. The CDR3 here is CASSVASGSSHEQYF. The CDR3 DNA sequence: TGTGCCAGCAGCGTAGCAAGCGGGAGTTCCCACGAGCAGTACTTC.